Listed below are T cell receptor beta chains from one sample, sequenced in a study of T cell responses to AZD1222 COVID-19 vaccine. Profiled with immunoSEQ multiplex PCR; TCRdb holds only in-frame clones, not every one. This table has some 83,000 clones, 70% to 90% appearing once. This specimen was peripheral blood, taken 28 days after the second AZD1222 dose. The receptors derive from an adult who received the AZD1222 COVID-19 vaccine. CDR3s include the opening cysteine and the closing phenylalanine or tryptophan. The order of the fields is clone size, D gene, V gene, J gene, CDR3 DNA, CDR3 protein. A D gene is named only where the DNA matches it firmly. Clone size is given for some rows only: seen once, a few or many times, or a class if the clone is expanded.

size: -
D: -
V: TRBV4-3
J: TRBJ2-7
DNA: TGCGCCAGCAGCCTTCTAGGACAGACCTCCTACGAGCAGTACTTC
CDR3: CASSLLGQTSYEQYF

size: -
D: -
V: TRBV19
J: TRBJ1-2
DNA: TGTGCCAGTAGTATAGGGATTACCTATGGCTACACCTTC
CDR3: CASSIGITYGYTF

size: -
D: TRBD2
V: TRBV9
J: TRBJ2-2
DNA: TGTGCCAGCTCTAGGACTAGCGGGGGTCCCGGGGAGCTGTTTTTT
CDR3: CASSRTSGGPGELFF

size: -
D: -
V: TRBV19
J: TRBJ1-3
DNA: TGTGCCTCTCGGCGGAGGAACTCTGGAAACACCATATATTTT
CDR3: CASRRRNSGNTIYF

size: -
D: TRBD1
V: TRBV10-1
J: TRBJ2-4
DNA: TGCGCCAGCAGCGCAGGGCAGGGGGAAAACATTCAGTACTTC
CDR3: CASSAGQGENIQYF

size: -
D: TRBD1
V: TRBV6-5
J: TRBJ1-6
DNA: TGTGCCAGCATGGACAGGGGCTCCTATAATTCACCCCTCCACTTT
CDR3: CASMDRGSYNSPLHF

size: -
D: -
V: TRBV30
J: TRBJ1-2
DNA: TGTGCCTGGAGGCTGACAGGTTTGGACTATGGCTACACCTTC
CDR3: CAWRLTGLDYGYTF

size: -
D: -
V: TRBV6-4
J: TRBJ2-7
DNA: TGTGCCAGCAGCCCCTCTAAGGGCAATATCTACGAGCAGTACTTC
CDR3: CASSPSKGNIYEQYF

size: -
D: -
V: TRBV30
J: TRBJ1-1
DNA: TGTGCCTGGAGCCCCGTCCCGACTGAAGCTTTCTTT
CDR3: CAWSPVPTEAFF

size: once
D: -
V: TRBV18
J: TRBJ1-4
DNA: TGTGCCAGCTCACTGCCGCGGGACGAAAAACTGTTTTTT
CDR3: CASSLPRDEKLFF

size: once
D: -
V: TRBV18
J: TRBJ1-5
DNA: TGTGCCAGCTCACCAGGCGGGAATTCTAAGCCCCAGCATTTT
CDR3: CASSPGGNSKPQHF

size: -
D: -
V: TRBV7-9
J: TRBJ2-7
DNA: TGTGCCAGCAGCCCAGGGAACAGTTTACCCTACGAGCAGTACTTC
CDR3: CASSPGNSLPYEQYF

size: -
D: -
V: TRBV2
J: TRBJ2-5
DNA: TGTGCCAGCCAATCCCCCCTGGGACAAGAGACCCAGTACTTC
CDR3: CASQSPLGQETQYF

size: -
D: -
V: TRBV4-2
J: TRBJ2-4
DNA: TGTGCCAGCAGCCAAGAAACCCAGGGGGGGCCGCAATACATTCAGTACTTC
CDR3: CASSQETQGGPQYIQYF

size: -
D: -
V: TRBV4-1
J: TRBJ1-5
DNA: TGCGCCAGCAGCCCGGCCGGATCCTATAGCAATCAGCCCCAGCATTTT
CDR3: CASSPAGSYSNQPQHF

size: -
D: -
V: TRBV6-5
J: TRBJ1-1
DNA: TGTGCCAGCAACTTGGGACCTTGGAACACTGAAGCTTTCTTT
CDR3: CASNLGPWNTEAFF

size: once
D: -
V: TRBV5-8
J: TRBJ1-3
DNA: TGTGCCAGCAGCTGGGGGGTTGGAAACACCATATATTTT
CDR3: CASSWGVGNTIYF

size: -
D: -
V: TRBV5-6
J: TRBJ2-4
DNA: TGTGCCAGCAGCGCCCGGGGAGCCAAAAACATTCAGTACTTC
CDR3: CASSARGAKNIQYF

size: -
D: -
V: TRBV18
J: TRBJ1-1
DNA: TGTGCCAGCTCGTATGGAGGGGCCACTGAAGCTTTCTTT
CDR3: CASSYGGATEAFF

size: -
D: -
V: TRBV19
J: TRBJ1-3
DNA: TGTGCCAGTCACCGGTTCAGTGGAAACACCATATATTTT
CDR3: CASHRFSGNTIYF

size: -
D: TRBD1
V: TRBV6-2/TRBV6-3
J: TRBJ1-2
DNA: TGTGCCAGCAGCCCCTCGCCGGGACAGGGGTGCACCTTC
CDR3: CASSPSPGQGCTF

size: -
D: -
V: TRBV7-9
J: TRBJ1-2
DNA: TGTGCCACCACTAGGGGTGACTATGGCTACACCTTC
CDR3: CATTRGDYGYTF

size: once
D: TRBD1
V: TRBV19
J: TRBJ2-3
DNA: TGTGCCAGTAGTATAGAGAACCTACCGGGACAGTCTAGCACAGATACGCAGTATTTT
CDR3: CASSIENLPGQSSTDTQYF

size: -
D: -
V: TRBV19
J: TRBJ1-1
DNA: TGTGCCAGTATGTGGGGCCGGGGAGCTTTCTTT
CDR3: CASMWGRGAFF

size: -
D: TRBD1
V: TRBV7-2
J: TRBJ1-3
DNA: TGTGCCAGCAGCTTAGCATCACAGGGGGCGCCTGGAAACACCATATATTTT
CDR3: CASSLASQGAPGNTIYF

size: -
D: -
V: TRBV29-1
J: TRBJ2-2
DNA: TGCAGCGTTGAAGCCTGGACCGGGGAGCTGTTTTTT
CDR3: CSVEAWTGELFF

size: -
D: TRBD1
V: TRBV4-1
J: TRBJ2-7
DNA: TGCGCCAGCAGCCAAGCTAGGGGACAGGGCTACGAGCAGTACTTC
CDR3: CASSQARGQGYEQYF

size: once
D: -
V: TRBV11-2
J: TRBJ1-3
DNA: TGTGCCACCGAGAGCTCTGGAAACACCATATATTTT
CDR3: CATESSGNTIYF

size: once
D: TRBD2
V: TRBV5-1
J: TRBJ2-3
DNA: TGCGCCAGCAGAGGACTAGTCACAGATACGCAGTATTTT
CDR3: CASRGLVTDTQYF

size: -
D: -
V: TRBV14
J: TRBJ2-2
DNA: TGTGCCAGCAGCCACGGACATTACACCGGGGAGCTGTTTTTT
CDR3: CASSHGHYTGELFF

size: -
D: -
V: TRBV5-4
J: TRBJ1-1
DNA: TGTGCCAGCAGCTTGGAGGGGGGATCCCGCACTGAAGCTTTCTTT
CDR3: CASSLEGGSRTEAFF

size: -
D: -
V: TRBV4-1
J: TRBJ1-1
DNA: TGCGCCAGCAGCCCCCCGGAGAGTTTAGGAGCTTTCTTT
CDR3: CASSPPESLGAFF

size: -
D: -
V: TRBV5-3
J: TRBJ1-3
DNA: TGTGCCAGAAGCTTGGTAATTGGGGGGCAGGGAAACACCATATATTTT
CDR3: CARSLVIGGQGNTIYF

size: -
D: TRBD1
V: TRBV9
J: TRBJ1-2
DNA: TGTGCCAGCAGCGTGGGGACAGAGAACTATGGCTACACCTTC
CDR3: CASSVGTENYGYTF

size: -
D: -
V: TRBV7-8
J: TRBJ1-4
DNA: TGTGCCAGCAGCTTGGCACCTCGGGGTAATGAAAAACTGTTTTTT
CDR3: CASSLAPRGNEKLFF

size: -
D: -
V: TRBV5-1
J: TRBJ1-6
DNA: TGCGCCAGCAGGATCCAAGGGGAGGTATGGTCACCCCTCCACTTT
CDR3: CASRIQGEVWSPLHF

size: -
D: -
V: TRBV7-2
J: TRBJ1-4
DNA: TGTGCCAGCAGCCCCTCCCGGGGGAGGGTGAATGAAAAACTGTTTTTT
CDR3: CASSPSRGRVNEKLFF

size: -
D: -
V: TRBV27
J: TRBJ1-4
DNA: TGTGCCAGCAGGCCGAGGAGGACAGATGAAAAACTGTTTTTT
CDR3: CASRPRRTDEKLFF

size: -
D: -
V: TRBV30
J: TRBJ1-2
DNA: TGTGCCTGGAGTGTACTTAGGGCCTACACCTTC
CDR3: CAWSVLRAYTF

size: once
D: -
V: TRBV7-8
J: TRBJ1-3
DNA: TGTGCCAGCAGCTTAGCGCTTGCCACCGGAAACACCATATATTTT
CDR3: CASSLALATGNTIYF

size: -
D: -
V: TRBV6-5
J: TRBJ1-1
DNA: TGTGCCAGCAGTATCTTACAGGGTCTCGGTGAAGCTTTCTTT
CDR3: CASSILQGLGEAFF

size: -
D: TRBD1
V: TRBV10-2
J: TRBJ1-5
DNA: TGCGCCAGCAGTGAGTCATCCAGGGGGAATCAGCCCCAGCATTTT
CDR3: CASSESSRGNQPQHF

size: few
D: -
V: TRBV29-1
J: TRBJ1-5
DNA: TGCAGCGTCCGACGAAAAATTCGACACTATAGCAATCAGCCCCAGCATTTT
CDR3: CSVRRKIRHYSNQPQHF